The 5 T cell receptor beta chains presented below share a single source sample, sequenced in a study of breast tumors, draining lymph nodes, adjacent tissues. TCRdb itself ran the multiplex PCR reads through MiXCR, one entry per CDR3 protein. The sample carries about 15,000 distinct CDR3 sequences, less than 65% recorded once. The specimen was tumor-adjacent breast tissue. These receptors came from a female donor with breast cancer. Some clones in this sample may be carry-over from other donors' samples.

The chain combines TRBV7-6 with TRBJ2-5, with 7 bases matching TRBD1. J gave up 5 bases and V 0 bases, and 9 bases lay outside the gene matches. Germline lookup yields CDR1 SGHVS and CDR2 FNYEAQ. The CDR3 loop spans 16 amino acids. The CDR3 loop reads CASSLALPTGMETQYF. As DNA, the CDR3 is TGTGCCAGCAGCTTAGCCCTACCGACAGGGATGGAGACCCAGTACTTC. The full variable domain, in which reference TRBV7-6 and TRBJ2-5 provide the parts outside the CDR3, is GAGVSQSPRYKVTKRGQDVALRCDPISGHVSLYWYRQALGQGPEFLTYFNYEAQQDKSGLPNDRFSAERPEGSISTLTIQRTEQRDSAMYRCASSLALPTGMETQYFGPGTRLLVL.

The chain combines TRBV20-1 with TRBJ2-3; 11 bases are a match to TRBD2. Germline V lookup: CDR1 DFQATT, CDR2 SNEGSKA (reference sequence). V lost 7 bases and J lost 0; bases outside the gene matches: 3. CDR3 size: 14 residues. In nucleotides, the CDR3 is TGCAGTGTCCGGACTAGCGGGAGCACAGATACGCAGTATTTT. Protein: CSVRTSGSTDTQYF.

This clonotype rates as medium-sized. The chain has TRBV5-1 and TRBJ1-2; the D is unclear. Per the germline V gene, CDR1 is SGHRS and CDR2 is YFSETQ. The CDR3 spans 12 residues. Trimming shortened V by 3 bases and J by 6 bases, and 9 bases separated the two germline ends. CDR3 nucleotide sequence: TGCGCCAGCAGCTACAATCTCGATGGCTACACCTTC. Amino acid sequence: CASSYNLDGYTF.

V and J are TRBV5-6 and TRBJ2-7; TRBD1 might be the D (5 bases). The DNA end is more similar to TRBJ2-5, so the J call may be wrong. Germline CDR1 is SGHDT and CDR2 is YYEEEE. The CDR3 runs 16 residues. In DNA form, the CDR3 reads TGTGCCAGCAGCTTGGGACAGTCCTGGTACCAAGAGACCCAGTACTTC. This encodes CASSLGQSWYQETQYF.

This clonotype qualifies as medium-sized. The chain has TRBV2 and TRBJ2-7, with D hard to call. The CDR3 contains 11 residues. With 7 bases removed from V and 6 bases from J, the gap between germline ends came to 10 bases. CDR1 is SNHLY, CDR2 FYNNEI, per germline. The CDR3 region is CASILAAEQYF. In DNA form, the CDR3 reads TGTGCCAGCATTCTGGCGGCCGAGCAGTACTTC.